The T cell receptor (beta chain) under discussion was sequenced for a study of regulatory T cells in long-lasting Graves disease. This clonotype showed up many times. The antigen remains unidentified. Germline CDR1 reads DFQATT; CDR2 reads SNEGSKA (reference sequence). V gave up 6 bases and J gave up 0 bases, with 19 bases separating them. There are 16 residues in the CDR3. Study results and caveats: Persistent disease favored TRBV28, TRBJ1-2 and TRBJ2-5.

Sample time point: newly diagnosed GD, antithyroid drugs for less than 3 months. With RNA extracted from PBMCs as input, the TCR library was made. Assembly of TCR beta libraries relied on iRepertoire HTBI primers together with Arm-PCR of CDR3 regions. TCRdb re-called the multiplex PCR reads through MiXCR, storing one row per CDR3 protein. The sample includes fewer than 650,000 distinct CDR3 sequences, about 16% of them seen just once. The same data also went into a second study, on T cells in Graves' hyperthyroidism and ophthalmopathy. Per that paper: The hyperthyroidism patients had all been newly diagnosed, and their disease duration was under 2 months. Their ages ranged from 18 to 65 years.

This material consisted of peripheral blood mononuclear cells (PBMCs), taken at new diagnosis, from a patient treated with antithyroid drugs. J is TRBJ2-3 and V is TRBV20-1, with D perhaps matching TRBD2 (6 bases). This TCR came from a man in his late teens or twenties with Graves disease. The chain's CDR3 is CSAPINSGASTDTQYF. In DNA form, the CDR3 reads TGCAGTGCGCCTATTAATAGCGGAGCCAGCACAGATACGCAGTATTTT.